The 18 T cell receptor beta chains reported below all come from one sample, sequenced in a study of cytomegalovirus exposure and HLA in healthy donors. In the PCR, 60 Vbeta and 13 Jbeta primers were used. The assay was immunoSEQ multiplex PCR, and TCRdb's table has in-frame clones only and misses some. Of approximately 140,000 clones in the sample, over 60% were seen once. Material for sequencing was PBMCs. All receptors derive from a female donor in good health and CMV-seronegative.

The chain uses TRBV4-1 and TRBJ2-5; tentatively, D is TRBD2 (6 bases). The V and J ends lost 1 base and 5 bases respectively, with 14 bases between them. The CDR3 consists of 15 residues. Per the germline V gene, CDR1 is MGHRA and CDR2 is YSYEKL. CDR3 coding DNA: TGCGCCAGCAGCCAAGGTAACACCGCGGGGGAGACCCAGTACTTC. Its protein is CASSQGNTAGETQYF.

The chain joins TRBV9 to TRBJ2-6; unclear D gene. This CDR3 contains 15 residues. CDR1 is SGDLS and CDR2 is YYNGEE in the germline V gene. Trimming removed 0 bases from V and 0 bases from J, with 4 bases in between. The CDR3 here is CASSVAGSGANVLTF. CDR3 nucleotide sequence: TGTGCCAGCAGCGTAGCCGGCTCTGGGGCCAACGTCCTGACTTTC.

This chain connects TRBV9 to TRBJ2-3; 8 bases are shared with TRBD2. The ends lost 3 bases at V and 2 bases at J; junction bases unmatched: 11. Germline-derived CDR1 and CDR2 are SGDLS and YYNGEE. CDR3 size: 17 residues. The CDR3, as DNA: TGTGCCAGCAGCGCGGGGGGGGGAAGTTTGCCCACAGATACGCAGTATTTT. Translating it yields CASSAGGGSLPTDTQYF.

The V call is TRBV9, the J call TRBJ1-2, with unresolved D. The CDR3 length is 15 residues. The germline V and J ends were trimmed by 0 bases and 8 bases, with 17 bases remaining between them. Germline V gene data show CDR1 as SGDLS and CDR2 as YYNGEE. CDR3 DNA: TGTGCCAGCAGCGTAGAAGCGCAGGAGGTAGGAGGCTACACCTTC. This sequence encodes CASSVEAQEVGGYTF.

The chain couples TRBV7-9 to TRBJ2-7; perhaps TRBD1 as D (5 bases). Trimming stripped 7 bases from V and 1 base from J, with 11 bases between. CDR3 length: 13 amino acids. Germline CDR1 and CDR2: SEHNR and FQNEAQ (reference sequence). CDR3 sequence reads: CASTPAGSYEQYF. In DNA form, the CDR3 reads TGTGCCAGCACCCCCGCAGGGTCCTACGAGCAGTACTTC.

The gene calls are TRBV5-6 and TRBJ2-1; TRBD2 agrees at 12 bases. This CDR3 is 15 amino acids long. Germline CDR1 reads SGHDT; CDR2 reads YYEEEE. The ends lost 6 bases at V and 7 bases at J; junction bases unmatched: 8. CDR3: CASILAGGPENEQFF. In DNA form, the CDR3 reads TGTGCCAGCATCCTAGCGGGAGGGCCGGAGAATGAGCAGTTCTTC.

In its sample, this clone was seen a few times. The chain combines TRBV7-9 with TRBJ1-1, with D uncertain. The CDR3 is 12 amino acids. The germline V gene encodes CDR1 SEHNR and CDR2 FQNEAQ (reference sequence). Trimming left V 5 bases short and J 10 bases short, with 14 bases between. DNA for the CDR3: TGTGCCAGCAGCAATACCAAAACAAGAGCTTTCTTT. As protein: CASSNTKTRAFF.

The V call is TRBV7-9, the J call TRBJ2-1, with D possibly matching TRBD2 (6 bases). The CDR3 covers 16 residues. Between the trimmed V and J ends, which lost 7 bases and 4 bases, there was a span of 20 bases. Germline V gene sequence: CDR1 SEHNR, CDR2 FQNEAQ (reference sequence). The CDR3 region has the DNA TGTGCCAGCACCATATCTGGTCCGGGAGATTACAATGAGCAGTTCTTC. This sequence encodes CASTISGPGDYNEQFF.

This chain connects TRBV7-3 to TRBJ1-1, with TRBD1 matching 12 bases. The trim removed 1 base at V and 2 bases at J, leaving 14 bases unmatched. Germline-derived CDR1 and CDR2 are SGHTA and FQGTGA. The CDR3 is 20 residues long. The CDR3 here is CASSLIPGGQGAGGNTEAFF. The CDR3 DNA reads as TGTGCCAGCAGCTTAATTCCTGGGGGACAGGGGGCAGGAGGCAACACTGAAGCTTTCTTT. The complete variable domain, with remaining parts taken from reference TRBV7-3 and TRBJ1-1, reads GAGVSQTPSNKVTEKGKYVELRCDPISGHTALYWYRQSLGQGPEFLIYFQGTGAADDSGLPNDRFFAVRPEGSVSTLKIQRTERGDSAVYLCASSLIPGGQGAGGNTEAFFGQGTRLTVV.

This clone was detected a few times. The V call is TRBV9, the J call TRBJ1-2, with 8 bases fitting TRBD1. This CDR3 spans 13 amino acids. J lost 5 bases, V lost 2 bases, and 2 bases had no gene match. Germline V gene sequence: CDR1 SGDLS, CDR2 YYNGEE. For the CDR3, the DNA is TGTGCCAGCAGCGTGACAGGGGCTTATGGCTACACCTTC. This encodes CASSVTGAYGYTF.

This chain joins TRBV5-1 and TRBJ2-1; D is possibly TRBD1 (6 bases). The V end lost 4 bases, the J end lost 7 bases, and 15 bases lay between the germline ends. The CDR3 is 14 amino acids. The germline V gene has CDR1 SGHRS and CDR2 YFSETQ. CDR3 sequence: CASSLQTGKNEQFF. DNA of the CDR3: TGCGCCAGCAGCCTTCAAACAGGGAAGAATGAGCAGTTCTTC.

The CDR3 region is CASSHGEFEGYTF. The CDR3, as DNA: TGTGCCAGCAGTCATGGAGAATTTGAAGGCTACACCTTC. This chain joins TRBV11-2 and TRBJ1-2; no definite D call. The CDR3 covers 13 residues. Trimming took off 6 bases at V and 8 bases at J, with 16 bases between the two ends. Per germline, CDR1 SGHAT and CDR2 FQNNGV.

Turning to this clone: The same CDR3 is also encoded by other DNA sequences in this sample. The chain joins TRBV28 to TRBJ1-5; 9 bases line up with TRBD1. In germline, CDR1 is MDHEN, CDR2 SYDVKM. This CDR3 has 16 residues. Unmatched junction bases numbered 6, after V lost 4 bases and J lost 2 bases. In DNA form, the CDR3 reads TGTGCCAGCAGTTCCGGACAGGGGACGGGCAATCAGCCCCAGCATTTT. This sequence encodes CASSSGQGTGNQPQHF.

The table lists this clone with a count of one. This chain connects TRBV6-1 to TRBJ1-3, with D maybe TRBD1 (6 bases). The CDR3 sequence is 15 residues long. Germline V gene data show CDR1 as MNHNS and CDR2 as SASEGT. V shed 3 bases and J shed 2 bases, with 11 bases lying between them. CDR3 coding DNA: TGTGCCAGCAGTGATTCACAGGGACCTGGAAACACCATATATTTT. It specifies CASSDSQGPGNTIYF.

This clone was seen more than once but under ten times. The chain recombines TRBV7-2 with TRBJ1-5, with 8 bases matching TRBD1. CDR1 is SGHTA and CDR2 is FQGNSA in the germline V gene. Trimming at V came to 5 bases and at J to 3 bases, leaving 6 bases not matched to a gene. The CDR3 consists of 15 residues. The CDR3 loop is CASSPQGADNQPQHF. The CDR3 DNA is TGTGCCAGCAGCCCCCAGGGGGCTGACAATCAGCCCCAGCATTTT.

CDR3 region: CASSVVATEAFF. The CDR3 nucleotides are TGTGCCAGCAGCGTCGTGGCCACTGAAGCTTTCTTT. J is TRBJ1-1 and V is TRBV28; no definite D call. This CDR3 has 12 amino acids. Germline CDR1 is MDHEN and CDR2 is SYDVKM. V lost 6 bases and J 4 bases, leaving 9 bases between the germline ends.

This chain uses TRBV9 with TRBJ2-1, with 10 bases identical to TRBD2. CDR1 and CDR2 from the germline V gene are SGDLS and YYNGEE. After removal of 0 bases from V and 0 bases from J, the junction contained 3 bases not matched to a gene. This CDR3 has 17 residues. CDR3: CASSVASGGVSYNEQFF. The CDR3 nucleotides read TGTGCCAGCAGCGTAGCTAGCGGGGGAGTCTCCTACAATGAGCAGTTCTTC.

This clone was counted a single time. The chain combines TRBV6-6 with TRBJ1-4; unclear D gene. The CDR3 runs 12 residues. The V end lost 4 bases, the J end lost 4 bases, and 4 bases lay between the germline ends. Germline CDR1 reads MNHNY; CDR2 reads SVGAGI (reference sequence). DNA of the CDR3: TGTGCCAGCAGTTTTATTAATGAAAAACTGTTTTTT. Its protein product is CASSFINEKLFF.